This T cell receptor beta chain was sequenced during a study of T cell responses to AZD1222 COVID-19 vaccine. Points from the study as a whole: Mostly white British, mostly female donors; authors suggested clonal diversity may be underestimated. Just a handful of AZD1222 recipients were seropositive at baseline.

Comments on this clone: The antigen is undetermined.

Here immunoSEQ multiplex PCR was the method, and the copy in TCRdb shows in-frame clones only, minus some. Of over 50,000 clones listed, less than 85% are singletons. The CDR3 covers 17 residues. Germline CDR1 SGHTA, CDR2 FQGTGA. The ends lost 1 base at V and 3 bases at J; junction bases unmatched: 7. The V and J genes are TRBV7-3 and TRBJ2-2, with TRBD2 identical over 8 bases. The sample was peripheral blood, taken on day 0 of AZD1222 vaccination. This receptor was identified in an adult in good health. CDR3 sequence (DNA): TGTGCCAGCAGCTTAAAACCGGGAGGGTTGGACACCGGGGAGCTGTTTTTT. Protein sequence: CASSLKPGGLDTGELFF.